A selection of T cell receptor beta chains follows, all from one sample in a study of T cells in Graves' hyperthyroidism and ophthalmopathy. TCRdb ran MiXCR on the multiplex PCR reads and lists one entry per CDR3 protein. The repertoire holds around 380,000 distinct CDR3 sequences, with approximately 12% as singletons. Sequencing was done on a sample of blood. The receptor set was obtained from a young man with Graves' hyperthyroidism that later progressed to Graves' ophthalmopathy. Each CDR3 is given with its conserved first and last residue. D genes are given only for firm matches. Only part of the rows carry a size: once, few, many, or a class if the clone is expanded.

>TRBD1|TRBV15|many|TRBJ2-7
CATSRGTGSSYEQYF
TGTGCCACCAGCAGAGGGACAGGCAGCTCCTACGAGCAGTACTTC
>NA|TRBV24-1|many|TRBJ1-2
CATSDSDRLDGYTF
TGTGCCACCAGTGATTCCGACAGGCTCGATGGCTACACCTTC
>TRBD1|TRBV12-3/TRBV12-4|many|TRBJ1-6
CASSSLRRGTGLVSPLHF
TGTGCCAGCAGCAGCCTTCGAAGGGGGACAGGGTTGGTTTCACCCCTCCACTTT
>NA|TRBV30|many|TRBJ1-5
CAWSVFGPQHF
TGTGCCTGGAGTGTCTTTGGGCCCCAGCATTTT
>TRBD1|TRBV9|NA|TRBJ2-2
CASSVGTGTAGELFF
TGTGCCAGCAGCGTGGGGACAGGGACGGCCGGGGAGCTGTTTTTT
>NA|TRBV20-1|many|TRBJ1-4
CAQRLTSEKLFF
TGCGCTCAGAGGCTTACAAGTGAAAAACTGTTTTTT
>NA|TRBV29-1|once|TRBJ1-2
CSVVRATYGYTF
TGCAGCGTTGTCAGGGCTACCTATGGCTACACCTTC
>TRBD1|TRBV5-1|NA|TRBJ1-1
CASSGSDREAFF
TGCGCCAGCAGCGGGTCGGACAGGGAAGCTTTCTTT
>TRBD1|TRBV4-1|few|TRBJ2-1
CASSQVGQGYNEQFF
TGCGCCAGCAGCCAAGTAGGACAGGGGTACAATGAGCAGTTCTTC
>NA|TRBV11-2|many|TRBJ2-1
CASTPPPSDEQFF
TGTGCCAGCACCCCACCGCCGTCCGATGAGCAGTTCTTC
>TRBD1|TRBV7-2|few|TRBJ1-3
CASSRQGAHGNTIYF
TGTGCCAGCAGCCGGCAGGGGGCGCACGGAAACACCATATATTTT
>TRBD2|TRBV15|NA|TRBJ2-5
CAPTLAENQETQYF
TGTGCCCCTACACTAGCGGAGAATCAAGAGACCCAGTACTTC
>NA|TRBV6-2/TRBV6-3|many|TRBJ2-7
CASSYRAQVYEQYF
TGTGCCAGCAGTTACAGGGCACAAGTCTACGAGCAGTACTTC
>NA|TRBV20-1|many|TRBJ2-7
CSAPSRQESSYEQYF
TGCAGTGCCCCTTCTCGACAGGAAAGCTCCTACGAGCAGTACTTC
>NA|TRBV20-1|many|TRBJ1-1
CSARYPGKEPEAFF
TGCAGTGCTAGATATCCAGGGAAGGAACCTGAAGCTTTCTTT
>NA|TRBV9|many|TRBJ1-6
CASSVGRVDNSPLHF
TGTGCCAGCAGCGTAGGCAGGGTGGATAATTCACCCCTCCACTTT
>NA|TRBV27|many|TRBJ1-3
CASRISGGEGNTIYF
TGTGCCAGCAGGATCAGTGGGGGAGAGGGAAACACCATATATTTT
>TRBD1|TRBV4-3|NA|TRBJ1-6
CASSQRTGLEGSLHF
TGCGCCAGCAGCCAGAGGACAGGGCTCGAGGGGTCCCTCCACTTT
>NA|TRBV5-6|few|TRBJ1-1
CASSSVGTEAFF
TGTGCCAGCAGTTCGGTGGGCACTGAAGCTTTCTTT
>NA|TRBV2|many|TRBJ1-2
CARGEGEDYGYTF
TGTGCCAGAGGAGAGGGGGAGGACTATGGCTACACCTTC
>NA|TRBV11-2|many|TRBJ2-2
CASSLVSRRSVNTGELFF
TGTGCCAGCAGCTTAGTTAGTCGGCGCTCCGTCAACACCGGGGAGCTGTTTTTT
>NA|TRBV4-1|few|TRBJ2-2
CASSQNMGNWELFF
TGCGCCAGCAGCCAAAATATGGGGAACTGGGAGCTGTTTTTT